This T cell receptor (beta chain) was captured by sequencing in a study of T cells in localized non-small cell lung cancer. Study-level points and caveats: Longer overall survival was seen with higher T cell density measured in blood. It was uninvolved adjacent lung that showed the highest T cell clonality, exceeding tumor. Among the top 100 tumor clones, a median around 57 appeared in adjacent lung.

Data came from immunoSEQ multiplex PCR; TCRdb stores just in-frame clones and leaves some out. The sample holds 70,000 to 95,000 clones; approximately 91% are singletons and the top ten take roughly 4.3%. The CDR3 length is 13 residues. Germline V CDR1 and CDR2: SQVTM, ANQGSEA. The ends were cut back, 4 bases at V and 3 bases at J, with 13 bases in the middle. In regard to this clone: What it binds is unknown.

The chain uses TRBV29-1 and TRBJ2-7; TRBD2 might be the D (6 bases). The sequencing here drew on PBMCs, taken before any cancer treatment. The sequence was collected from a woman aged 40-69 years with stage II squamous cell lung carcinoma. The DNA of the CDR3 is TGCAGCGTTGCAAACGACGGGGGCTACGAGCAGTACTTC. As protein: CSVANDGGYEQYF.